The entry that follows covers one T cell receptor beta chain sequence. Its specific antigen is unknown. Base qualities were left out, and no much larger clone turns up one base away. This sample stems from a study of beta chain features in type 1 diabetes listed by TCRdb under 2018. The study in broad terms: Mean age, gender distribution, total cell number and subset yield were not different between patients and healthy donors. The study compared TCRB repertoires of sorted circulating CD4+ T cell subsets between recently diagnosed type 1 diabetes patients and matched healthy donors. Whereas all 28 donors provided naive and central memory subsets, regulatory and stem cell-like memory subsets were isolated from just 8 patients and roughly 8 healthy donors. A total of 100 million to 140 million sorted cells were examined across all samples, and the number of cells per subset was strongly correlated with RNA yield.

Via the germline V gene, CDR1 is SQVTM and CDR2 ANQGSEA. Including cysteine and phenylalanine, the CDR3 has 19 amino acids. Just the 57-base CDR3 DNA is kept, in frame starting at base 1. Deletion took 6 bases off V and 1 base off J, with a span of 30 bases between the germline ends. Broader findings and caveats from the paper: In all four CD4+ subsets, TCRB CDR3 length was moderately but significantly shorter in type 1 diabetes patients. Because cDNA rather than genomic DNA was sequenced, highly expressing activated cells could have been over-represented, although no difference in activation and CD3 levels was found between groups. At VDJ recombination sites, patients with type 1 diabetes made fewer insertions and deleted more nucleotides, a pattern implying thymic rearrangement abnormalities. The naive, central memory and regulatory TCRB repertoires appeared to resemble one another more closely among patients than among healthy donors. Because the HLA sub-analyses included only small numbers of individuals, any influence of HLA type on TCRB rearrangement was left unresolved. PCR may preferentially amplify shorter templates, but because patient and control samples were amplified and corrected together, any resulting skew would affect both groups equally.

The entire amount of isolated RNA was reverse transcribed using the High Capacity cDNA Reverse Transcription Kit, so the sequenced TCRB transcripts were expressed ones. Deep immunoSEQ sequencing was applied to naive, central memory and regulatory T cell samples, giving an average of about 3.6 million total reads per sample. After sorted cells were lysed in RLT buffer, RNA was extracted with DNase-treated RNeasy Micro or Mini kits, with the choice depending on cell number. Each cell subset was processed on its own to prevent cross-contamination, while patient and healthy donor samples were processed together. TCRB sequences were amplified from cDNA with the immunoSEQ multiplex PCR, producing 87-bp fragments spanning the CDR3 region. Amplicons were sequenced on the Illumina HiSeq platform. Under the source paper's analysis protocol: Synthetic template baselines were used to correct PCR bias computationally, reads within Hamming distance 2 were collapsed together, and singletons that could not be merged were discarded. By aligning reads against IMGT, V, D and J genes, CDR3 length, and insertions or deletions at six rearrangement sites were assigned. Clonotype counts were normalized to sorted cell number within each subset before computing true diversity and Gini coefficients with the tcR R package. The overlap coefficient, calculated on TCRB nucleotide sequences, was used to measure repertoire sharing. Out-of-frame TCRB sequences from naive cells were analyzed to stand in for the pre-selection repertoire. The clones in this table, taken by TCRdb from immuneACCESS, are in-frame only. Not every clone is retained; where verified, under half of the shortfall comes from an unresolved V gene, and the cause of the rest is unknown. Clonal size and the V and J genes are those of that table, whereas D and trimming came from the DNA. Recorded for this sample are 310,000 or so clones; around 10% of them occurred a single time. The ten largest clones represent about 0.015% of the sample.

From each donor, a single peripheral blood sample of around 120 mL on average was drawn into heparinised tubes. A BD FACSAria II was used to sort naive, central memory, regulatory and stem cell-like memory CD4+ T cells with a panel that included CD45RO, CCR7, CD25, CD127, CD95 and CD27. All sorted populations exceeded 95% purity. PBMCs were separated immediately by Lymphoprep density gradient centrifugation and were stained directly, without being cultured. To minimize batch effects, samples were stained and sorted in pairs, one healthy donor with one patient per experiment. The chain was built from TRBV29-1 and TRBJ1-1, with no reliable assignment of the D segment. This TCR came from a woman younger than 45 in good health. Sequencing was done on a sample of naive CD4+ T cells from blood. The sample's cell subset or site, from its label and the paper: true naive CD4+ T cells. The CDR3 reads CSVGNPVGLRVGGNTEAFF. The DNA sequence reads TGCAGCGTCGGTAATCCCGTGGGCCTAAGAGTAGGAGGGAACACTGAAGCTTTCTTT.